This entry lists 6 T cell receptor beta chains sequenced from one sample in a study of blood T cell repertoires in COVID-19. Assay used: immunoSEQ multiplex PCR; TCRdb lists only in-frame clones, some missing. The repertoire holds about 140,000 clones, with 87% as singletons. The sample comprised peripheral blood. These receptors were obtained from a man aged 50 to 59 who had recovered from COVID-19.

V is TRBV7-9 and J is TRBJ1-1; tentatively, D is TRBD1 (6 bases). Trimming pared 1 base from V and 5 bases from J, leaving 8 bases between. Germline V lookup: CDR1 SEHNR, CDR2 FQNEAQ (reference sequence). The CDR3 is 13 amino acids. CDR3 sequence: CASSLDRATEAFF. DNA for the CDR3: TGTGCCAGCAGCTTAGACAGGGCAACTGAAGCTTTCTTT.

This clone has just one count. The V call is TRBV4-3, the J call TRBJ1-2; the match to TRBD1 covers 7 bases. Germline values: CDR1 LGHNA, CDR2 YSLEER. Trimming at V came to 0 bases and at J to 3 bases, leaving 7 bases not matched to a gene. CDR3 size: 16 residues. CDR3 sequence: CASSQDIADRDYGYTF. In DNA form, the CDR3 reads TGCGCCAGCAGCCAAGATATAGCAGACAGGGACTATGGCTACACCTTC.

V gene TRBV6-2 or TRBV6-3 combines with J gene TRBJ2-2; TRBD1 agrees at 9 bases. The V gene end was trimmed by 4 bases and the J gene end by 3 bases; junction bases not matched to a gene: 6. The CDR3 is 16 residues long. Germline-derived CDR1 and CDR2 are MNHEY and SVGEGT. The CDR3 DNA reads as TGTGCCAGCAGTTTTAGACAGGGGGTTTACACCGGGGAGCTGTTTTTT. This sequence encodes CASSFRQGVYTGELFF.

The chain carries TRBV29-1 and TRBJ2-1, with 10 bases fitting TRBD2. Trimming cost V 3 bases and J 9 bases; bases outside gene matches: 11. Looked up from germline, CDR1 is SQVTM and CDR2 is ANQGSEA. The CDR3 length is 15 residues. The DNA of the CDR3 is TGCAGCGTTGAGGGGTTAGCGGGGGGTACAACTGAGCAGTTCTTC. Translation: CSVEGLAGGTTEQFF.

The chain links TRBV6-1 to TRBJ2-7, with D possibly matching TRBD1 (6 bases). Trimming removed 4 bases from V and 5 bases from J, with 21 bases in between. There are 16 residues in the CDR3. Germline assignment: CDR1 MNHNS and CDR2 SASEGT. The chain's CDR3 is CASSGTIGGEGHEQYF. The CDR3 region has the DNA TGTGCCAGCAGTGGTACCATAGGGGGAGAGGGCCACGAGCAGTACTTC.

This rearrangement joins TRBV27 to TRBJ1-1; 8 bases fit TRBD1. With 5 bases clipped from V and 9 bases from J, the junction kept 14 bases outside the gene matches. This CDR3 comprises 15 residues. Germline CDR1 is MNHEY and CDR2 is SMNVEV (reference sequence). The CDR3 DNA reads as TGTGCCAGCAGTCCTCGGACAGGGAGGGTGCAAAAAGCTTTCTTT. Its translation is CASSPRTGRVQKAFF.